The 23 T cell receptor beta chains below were found in one sample sequenced in a study of cytomegalovirus exposure and HLA in healthy donors (dated by TCRdb to about 2017). The library was generated by the immunoSEQ multiplex PCR assay. A mixture of 60 forward primers for TCR Vbeta segments and 13 reverse primers for TCR Jbeta segments was used in the multiplex PCR. TCRdb retrieved this table from immuneACCESS and kept in-frame rearrangements only. Not all clones are present; in checked studies, unresolved V genes account for under half, and no reason is known for the remainder. The sample data list 55,000 to 75,000 clones, and roughly 75% of these were observed just once. The ten largest clones represent 7% to 9.5% of the sample. Sequenced input: PBMCs. All receptors derive from a woman under 40 in good health and CMV-seropositive.

A single count supports this clone. The V and J genes are TRBV7-8 and TRBJ2-1, with TRBD2 as a possible D gene (5 bases). V was trimmed by 6 bases and J by 4 bases, leaving 22 bases between them. Germline lookup yields CDR1 SGHVS and CDR2 FQNEAQ. This CDR3 region has 17 residues. CDR3 sequence reads: CASSEGVYPNPYNEQFF. In DNA, the CDR3 is TGTGCCAGCAGTGAGGGAGTTTATCCGAATCCGTACAATGAGCAGTTCTTC.

This rearrangement joins TRBV7-3 to TRBJ2-7; 9 positions agree with TRBD1. V shed 2 bases and J 3 bases; nucleotides not matched to a gene: 2. Germline V gene lookup returns CDR1 SGHTA and CDR2 FQGTGA. The CDR3 sequence is 14 residues long. The CDR3 region is CASSLGGQGYEQYF. CDR3 in DNA: TGTGCCAGCAGCTTAGGGGGACAGGGCTACGAGCAGTACTTC.

This clone was counted once. The chain couples TRBV9 to TRBJ1-5; D call uncertain. Trimming took 0 bases from V and 4 from J, leaving 11 bases between them. The CDR3 sequence is 15 residues long. The germline V gene encodes CDR1 SGDLS and CDR2 YYNGEE. The CDR3 sequence: CASSVGDLLNQPQHF. The CDR3, as DNA: TGTGCCAGCAGCGTAGGAGACTTACTGAATCAGCCCCAGCATTTT.

The V call is TRBV6-1, the J call TRBJ2-7; possible D gene TRBD1, 6 bases. The germline V gene has CDR1 MNHNS and CDR2 SASEGT. The V end was cut by 3 bases, the J end by 9 bases, with 15 bases between. The CDR3 extends over 13 amino acids. The CDR3 sequence: CASSEKEGGWQYF. The CDR3 DNA is TGTGCCAGCAGTGAGAAGGAAGGGGGATGGCAGTACTTC.

The sample holds a few counts of this clone. This chain connects TRBV6-5 to TRBJ1-2; D remains ambiguous. V was clipped by 6 bases and J by 4 bases, with 6 bases between them. The CDR3 is made up of 11 amino acids. Looked up from germline, CDR1 is MNHEY and CDR2 is SVGAGI. The CDR3, as DNA: TGTGCCAGCAGCGCGGGCTATGGCTACACCTTC. As protein: CASSAGYGYTF.

This chain connects TRBV18 to TRBJ2-7, with D perhaps TRBD2 (5 bases). The CDR3 runs to 16 residues. V shed 6 bases and J shed 3 bases, with 21 bases lying between them. CDR1 is KGHSH, CDR2 LQKENI, per germline. The CDR3 reads CASSPPRKADVYEQYF. Here the CDR3 DNA reads TGTGCCAGCTCGCCCCCTCGGAAAGCGGACGTCTACGAGCAGTACTTC.

This chain connects TRBV9 to TRBJ1-6; TRBD1 aligns across 10 bases. This CDR3 has 15 residues. Per germline, CDR1 SGDLS and CDR2 YYNGEE. Unmatched junction bases numbered 1, after V lost 0 bases and J lost 7 bases. The CDR3 is CASSVGTGGNSPLHF. The CDR3, as DNA: TGTGCCAGCAGCGTAGGGACAGGGGGAAATTCACCCCTCCACTTT.

V and J are TRBV7-3 and TRBJ1-2; TRBD1 aligns across 9 bases. The ends lost 4 bases at V and 6 bases at J; junction bases unmatched: 15. The CDR3 has 17 amino acids. From germline, CDR1 is SGHTA and CDR2 FQGTGA. The CDR3 sequence is CASSSMSSAGTGNGYTF. The CDR3 coding sequence is TGTGCCAGCAGCTCGATGTCGTCCGCCGGGACAGGGAATGGCTACACCTTC.

This clone has more than one count but fewer than ten. The chain has TRBV19 and TRBJ2-1; 7 positions match TRBD1. The CDR3 is 14 amino acids. The germline gives CDR1 LNHDA, CDR2 SQIVND (reference sequence). Trimming took 1 base from V and 7 from J; bases not matched to a gene: 4. Written as DNA, the CDR3 is TGTGCCAGTAGTATAGTACAGGGGTGGAATGAGCAGTTCTTC. The encoded protein is CASSIVQGWNEQFF.

This clone was detected only a few times. CDR3 sequence reads: CASSEDRMVQNTEAFF. DNA of the CDR3: TGTGCCAGCAGTGAAGACAGGATGGTCCAGAACACTGAAGCTTTCTTT. The chain recombines TRBV6-1 with TRBJ1-1, with D possibly TRBD1 on 5 matching bases. Germline CDR1 and CDR2: MNHNS and SASEGT. The CDR3 extends over 16 amino acids. Deletions cut 1 base from V and 1 base from J, with 13 bases between.

V is TRBV19 and J is TRBJ2-1; a possible D gene is TRBD2 (6 bases). Germline V gives CDR1 LNHDA, CDR2 SQIVND (reference sequence). The V gene lost 4 bases and the J gene lost 6 bases, with 13 bases spanning the gap. The CDR3 sequence is 14 residues long. This chain's CDR3 is CASSTWDLINEQFF. The CDR3 nucleotides are TGTGCCAGTAGTACTTGGGACTTAATCAATGAGCAGTTCTTC.

This clone was picked up one time. The chain is built from TRBV19 and TRBJ2-1, with D perhaps TRBD2 (6 bases). The V end was cut by 4 bases, the J end by 7 bases, with 11 bases between. Germline-derived CDR1 and CDR2 are LNHDA and SQIVND (reference sequence). The CDR3 runs to 13 residues. For the CDR3, the DNA is TGTGCCAGTAGTACTAGCCGGGAGAATGAGCAGTTCTTC. It translates to CASSTSRENEQFF.

CDR3 nucleotides: TGTGCCAGCAGTTTAGGCACAGAGCAGTTCTTC. Translating it yields CASSLGTEQFF. The chain joins TRBV27 to TRBJ2-1; D call uncertain. Trimming shortened V by 2 bases and J by 10 bases, and 6 bases separated the two germline ends. The germline CDR1 and CDR2 sequences are MNHEY and SMNVEV (reference sequence). The CDR3 runs 11 residues.

In its sample, this clone was seen once. The chain employs TRBV7-3 and TRBJ2-1; maybe TRBD2 (6 bases). Germline V gene sequence: CDR1 SGHTA, CDR2 FQGTGA. The V gene lost 5 bases and the J gene lost 3 bases, with 14 bases spanning the gap. The CDR3 totals 15 residues. DNA for the CDR3: TGTGCCAGCAGCCCCCGGCTAGCGCTCTACAATGAGCAGTTCTTC. Protein: CASSPRLALYNEQFF.

The chain carries TRBV4-2 and TRBJ2-2; no reliable D call. Trimming took 3 bases from V and 1 from J, leaving 3 bases between them. CDR3 length: 13 amino acids. Germline-derived CDR1 and CDR2 are LGHNA and YNFKEQ. The CDR3 bases are TGTGCCAGCAGCCAGCGGAACACCGGGGAGCTGTTTTTT. Translated: CASSQRNTGELFF.

The genes are TRBV9 and TRBJ2-1, with 8 bases matching TRBD2. V lost 4 bases to trimming and J lost 0 bases; unmatched junction nucleotides: 12. This CDR3 has 18 amino acids. Germline V gene sequence: CDR1 SGDLS, CDR2 YYNGEE. CDR3 nucleotides: TGTGCCAGCAGCCTCCGAGGTAGCGGGATAAGCTCCTACAATGAGCAGTTCTTC. This gives the protein CASSLRGSGISSYNEQFF.

The chain uses TRBV10-3 and TRBJ2-7; TRBD2 matches at 8 bases. In germline, CDR1 is ENHRY, CDR2 SYGVKD. The V segment lost 5 bases and the J segment 3 bases; nucleotides outside the gene matches: 15. The length of the CDR3 is 17 residues. The CDR3 nucleotides read TGTGCCATCAGTCCCCGAGTCCTGGCTAGCGGGTACTACGAGCAGTACTTC. Protein product: CAISPRVLASGYYEQYF.

V gene TRBV12-5 combines with J gene TRBJ1-5; a possible D gene is TRBD1 (5 bases). Germline values: CDR1 LGHNT, CDR2 FRNRAP. The CDR3 has 12 amino acids. The ends were cut back, 5 bases at V and 4 bases at J, with 6 bases in the middle. CDR3: CASGPGNQPQHF. CDR3 DNA sequence: TGTGCTAGTGGTCCAGGGAATCAGCCCCAGCATTTT.

This chain links TRBV28 with TRBJ2-2; D is perhaps TRBD2 (6 bases). The CDR3 length is 14 residues. Germline V gene lookup returns CDR1 MDHEN and CDR2 SYDVKM. V lost 7 bases to trimming and J lost 6 bases, with 15 bases between them. CDR3 residues: CASTSGLSSGELFF. CDR3 DNA: TGTGCCAGCACCTCAGGACTATCATCCGGGGAGCTGTTTTTT.

This rearrangement joins TRBV27 to TRBJ1-1; 9 bases align to TRBD1. The CDR3 spans 16 residues. Per germline, CDR1 MNHEY and CDR2 SMNVEV (reference sequence). The V and J ends lost 6 bases and 0 bases, in that order; junction bases with no gene match: 8. CDR3 DNA sequence: TGTGCCAGCAGCCCGGGACAGGGAGACATGAACACTGAAGCTTTCTTT. It specifies CASSPGQGDMNTEAFF.

V gene TRBV28 combines with J gene TRBJ1-1; D remains unclear. Trimming left V 7 bases short and J 1 base short, with 16 bases between. Germline assignment: CDR1 MDHEN and CDR2 SYDVKM. The CDR3 runs 15 residues. Here the CDR3 DNA reads TGTGCCAGCACCCTACTTCGGGGATCGAACACTGAAGCTTTCTTT. Its translation is CASTLLRGSNTEAFF. Variable domain in full (rest from reference TRBV28 and TRBJ1-1): DVKVTQSSRYLVKRTGEKVFLECVQDMDHENMFWYRQDPGLGLRLIYFSYDVKMKEKGDIPEGYSVSREKKERFSLILESASTNQTSMYLCASTLLRGSNTEAFFGQGTRLTVV.

The chain employs TRBV9 and TRBJ2-5; 7 positions agree with TRBD2. The J segment lost 5 bases and the V segment lost 1 base, leaving 11 bases of the junction unmatched. From germline, CDR1 is SGDLS and CDR2 YYNGEE. The length of the CDR3 is 16 residues. CDR3 DNA sequence: TGTGCCAGCAGCGTACCCTGGACTAGTGTACTTGAGACCCAGTACTTC. Its protein is CASSVPWTSVLETQYF.

Details on this clone: Its ends do not fully match the called genes, so a read error is possible. The J gene is TRBJ2-5, the V gene TRBV11-2; weak D call: TRBD2 (6 bases). CDR1 and CDR2 (germline): SGHAT, FQNNGV. There are 13 residues in the CDR3. This CDR3 reads CASSSTARESQYF. CDR3 nucleotide sequence: TGTGCCAGCAGCTCGACGGCCCGGGAGAGCCAGTACTTC.